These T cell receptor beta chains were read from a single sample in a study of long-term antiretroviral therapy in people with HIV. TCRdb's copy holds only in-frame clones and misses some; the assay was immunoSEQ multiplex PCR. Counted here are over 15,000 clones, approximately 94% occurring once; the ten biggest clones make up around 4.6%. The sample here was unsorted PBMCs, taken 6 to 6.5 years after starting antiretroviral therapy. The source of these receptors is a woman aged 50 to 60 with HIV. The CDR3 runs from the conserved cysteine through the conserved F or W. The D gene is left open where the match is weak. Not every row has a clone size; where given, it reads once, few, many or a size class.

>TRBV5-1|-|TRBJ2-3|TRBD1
TGCGCCAGCAGCTTCTCATTGACAGGGTGGGGCACAGATACGCAGTATTTT
CASSFSLTGWGTDTQYF
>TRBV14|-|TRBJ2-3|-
TGTGCCAGCAGCCCACCAATAGCTCTGGCGCAGTATTTT
CASSPPIALAQYF
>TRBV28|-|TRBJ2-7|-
TGTGCCAGCAGTTTCACCTACGAGCAGTACTTC
CASSFTYEQYF
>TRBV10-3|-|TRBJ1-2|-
TGTGCCATCAGTGACGCGCCTAACTATGGCTACACCTTC
CAISDAPNYGYTF
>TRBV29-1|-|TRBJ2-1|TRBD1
TGCAGCGTTAAACAACAGGGGTTCTATGAGCAGTTCTTC
CSVKQQGFYEQFF
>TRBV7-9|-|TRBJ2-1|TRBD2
TGTGCCAGCAGCTTGTCTGCGGGAGTGGGAAATGAGCAGTTCTTC
CASSLSAGVGNEQFF
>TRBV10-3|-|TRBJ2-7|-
TGTGCCATCAGTGAGTCGGGTGGAAACTACGAGCAGTACTTC
CAISESGGNYEQYF
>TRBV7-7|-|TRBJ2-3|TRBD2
TGTGCTAGCAGCTTGACTAGCGGAACAACAGATACGCAGTATTTT
CASSLTSGTTDTQYF
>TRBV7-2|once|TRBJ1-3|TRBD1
TGTGCCAGCAGCTCGGACAGGGGAAACACCATATATTTT
CASSSDRGNTIYF
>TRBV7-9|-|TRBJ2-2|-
TGTGCCAGCAGCTTCCTATACCGGGACACTTACACCGGGGAGCTGTTTTTT
CASSFLYRDTYTGELFF
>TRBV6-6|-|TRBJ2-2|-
TGTGCCAGCAGTTATTTGGAAAATACCGGGGAGCTGTTTTTT
CASSYLENTGELFF
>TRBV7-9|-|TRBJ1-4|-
TGTGCCAGCAGCTTAACTTCCGGTAGCATGCTTGAAAAACTGTTTTTT
CASSLTSGSMLEKLFF
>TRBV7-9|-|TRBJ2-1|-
TGTGCCAGCAGCTCCAGCGGGTCATATAGCTCCTACAATGAGCAGTTCTTC
CASSSSGSYSSYNEQFF
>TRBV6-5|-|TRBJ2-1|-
TGTGCCAGCAGTTACTCGAGCGAAAGTGAGCAGTTCTTC
CASSYSSESEQFF
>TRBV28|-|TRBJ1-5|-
TGTGCCAGCAGTTTTGGTAGAATTGACAATCAGCCCCAGCATTTT
CASSFGRIDNQPQHF
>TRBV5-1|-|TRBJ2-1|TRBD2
TGCGCCAGCAGCTTTAATGAGCGGGAGCACAATGAGCAGTTCTTC
CASSFNEREHNEQFF
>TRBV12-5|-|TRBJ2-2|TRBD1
TGTGCTAGTGGTCCGGGACAGGGGGACACCGGGGAGCTGTTTTTT
CASGPGQGDTGELFF
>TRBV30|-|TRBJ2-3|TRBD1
TGTGCCTGGAGTGTCTTGGACAGGGGCCATGGTACGCAGTATTTT
CAWSVLDRGHGTQYF
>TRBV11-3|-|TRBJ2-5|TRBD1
TGTGCCAGCAGCTTCAGGGGGAACCAAGAGACCCAGTACTTC
CASSFRGNQETQYF
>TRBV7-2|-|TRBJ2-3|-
TGTGCCAGCAGCCCACCGCCGACTACTAGATTAGATACGCAGTATTTT
CASSPPPTTRLDTQYF
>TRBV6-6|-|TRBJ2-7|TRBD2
TGTGCCAGCAGCCGTCCGGGGGGGGATTTTTCGGACGAGCAGTACTTC
CASSRPGGDFSDEQYF
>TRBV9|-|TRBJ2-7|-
TGTGCCAGCAGCGCAGGGTCTCCTGTCGGAGAGCAGTACTTC
CASSAGSPVGEQYF
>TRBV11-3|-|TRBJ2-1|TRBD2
TGTGCCAGCAGCTACGGACTAGCGGGATCAGGCGAGCAGTTCTTC
CASSYGLAGSGEQFF
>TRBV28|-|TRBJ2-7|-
TGTGCCAGCAGGGACAACTACGAGCAGTACTTC
CASRDNYEQYF
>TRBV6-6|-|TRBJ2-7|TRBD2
TGTGCCAGCAGTTCTAGCACTAGCGGGAGTTCGTACGAGCAGTACTTC
CASSSSTSGSSYEQYF
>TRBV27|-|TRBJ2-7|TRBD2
TGTGCCAGCAGGCCACTAGCGGGAGGGGCCTACGAGCAGTACTTC
CASRPLAGGAYEQYF
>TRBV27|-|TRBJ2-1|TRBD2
TGTGCCAGCAGTTCGGGACTAGCGGGAGGGCCCTCGACGAATGAGCAGTTCTTC
CASSSGLAGGPSTNEQFF
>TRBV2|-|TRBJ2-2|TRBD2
TGTGCCAGCAGACTAGCGGGAGCCGGGGAGCTGTTTTTT
CASRLAGAGELFF
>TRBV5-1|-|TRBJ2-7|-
TGCGCCAGCAGAAGGGACTCCACCTACGAGCAGTACTTC
CASRRDSTYEQYF
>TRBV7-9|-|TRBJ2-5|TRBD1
TGTGCCAGCTGGGACAGGGGGAAAGAGACCCAGTACTTC
CASWDRGKETQYF
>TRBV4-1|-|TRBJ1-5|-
TGCGCCAGCAGCCCGGGTCTTCTTAGCAATCAGCCCCAGCATTTT
CASSPGLLSNQPQHF
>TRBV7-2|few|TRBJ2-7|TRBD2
TGTGCCAGCAGCATCGGACTAGCGGGAATCTACGAGCAGTACTTC
CASSIGLAGIYEQYF
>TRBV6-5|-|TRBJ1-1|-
TGTGCCAGCAGTTCCGACGCAATGGGGACTGAAGCTTTCTTT
CASSSDAMGTEAFF
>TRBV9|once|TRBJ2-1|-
TGTGCCAGCAGCGTAAGCTCCCACTTTCGGTCCGGTGAGCAGTTCTTC
CASSVSSHFRSGEQFF
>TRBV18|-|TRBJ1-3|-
TGTGCCAGCTCATCTTCAGGGACAGGAAACACCATATATTTT
CASSSSGTGNTIYF
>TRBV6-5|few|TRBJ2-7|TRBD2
TGTGCCAGCAGCCGGAGCGGGGGTAGCTCCTACGAGCAGTACTTC
CASSRSGGSSYEQYF
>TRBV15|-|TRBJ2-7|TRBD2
TGTGCCACCAGACTGCTGGGGGAGGGCCTGGGCGAGCAGTACTTC
CATRLLGEGLGEQYF
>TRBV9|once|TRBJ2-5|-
TGTGCCAGCACCTCATCCCCGGGGGTGGGGGAGACCCAGTACTTC
CASTSSPGVGETQYF
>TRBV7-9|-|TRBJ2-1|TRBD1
TGTGCCAGCAGCTCGACAGGGGGGGCTAATGAGCAGTTCTTC
CASSSTGGANEQFF
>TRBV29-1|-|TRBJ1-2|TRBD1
TGCAGCGTTGACGGGACAGGGTCTGGCTACACCTTC
CSVDGTGSGYTF
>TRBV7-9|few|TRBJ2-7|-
TGTGCCAGCAGCCCTCGACAGGCCTACGAGCAGTACTTC
CASSPRQAYEQYF
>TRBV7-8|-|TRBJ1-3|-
TGTGCCAGCAGCTTAATTAACGGACACCTCTCTGGAAACACCATATATTTT
CASSLINGHLSGNTIYF
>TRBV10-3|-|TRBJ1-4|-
TGTGCCATCAGTCCGACGGGAGAGACAACTAATGAAAAACTGTTTTTT
CAISPTGETTNEKLFF
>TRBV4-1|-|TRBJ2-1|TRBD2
TGCGCCAGCCGGGCGGGAGGAGGCAATGAGCAGTTCTTC
CASRAGGGNEQFF
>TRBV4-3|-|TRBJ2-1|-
TGCGCCAGCAGCCGTGAGTCCGCCCTCAATGAGCAGTTCTTC
CASSRESALNEQFF
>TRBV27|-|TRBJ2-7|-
TGTGCCAGCAGTCAAGGGTCCCCCTACGAGCAGTACTTC
CASSQGSPYEQYF
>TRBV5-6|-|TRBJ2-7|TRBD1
TGTGCCAGCAGCTCCGCCGGGACAGGTATTGGCGAGCAGTACTTC
CASSSAGTGIGEQYF